The 10 T cell receptor beta chains in this list originate from one sample, sequenced in a study of long-term antiretroviral therapy in people with HIV. Samples were assayed with immunoSEQ v3.0 at survey level. Using immunoSEQ multiplex PCR, the repertoire was profiled, and TCRdb retains in-frame clones only, with some absent. The sample holds roughly 15,000 clones; approximately 94% are singletons and the top ten take 4.6%. Material: unsorted PBMCs, obtained about 6 years after starting antiretroviral therapy. The receptors come from a woman in her 50s with HIV.

The chain has TRBV5-1 and TRBJ2-5, with 8 nucleotides matching TRBD2. The CDR3 covers 16 residues. Unmatched junction bases numbered 13, after V lost 2 bases and J lost 7 bases. In germline, CDR1 is SGHRS, CDR2 YFSETQ. This chain's CDR3 is CASSLVTVTAGGTQYF. CDR3 coding DNA: TGCGCCAGCAGCTTAGTGACAGTGACTGCGGGAGGGACCCAGTACTTC.

The rearrangement links TRBV6-6 to TRBJ1-3, with D maybe TRBD1 (6 bases). V gave up 3 bases and J gave up 4 bases, with 13 bases separating them. This CDR3 is built from 15 residues. Germline CDR1 and CDR2: MNHNY and SVGAGI (reference sequence). The CDR3 loop is CASSYSPGVGNTIYF. DNA for the CDR3: TGTGCCAGCAGTTATTCCCCAGGGGTCGGAAACACCATATATTTT.

This chain uses TRBV7-2 with TRBJ2-1, with 8 nucleotides matching TRBD2. Trimming removed 4 bases from V and 7 bases from J; junction bases left unmatched: 9. Germline CDR1 is SGHTA and CDR2 is FQGNSA. The CDR3 has 15 residues. Here the CDR3 reads CASSSPGLVGNEQFF. CDR3 nucleotides: TGTGCCAGCAGCTCACCGGGACTAGTGGGGAATGAGCAGTTCTTC.

The chain joins TRBV2 to TRBJ1-6; weak D call: TRBD1 (5 bases). Trimming pared 8 bases from V and 0 bases from J, leaving 11 bases between. CDR3 length: 15 amino acids. Germline lookup yields CDR1 SNHLY and CDR2 FYNNEI. CDR3 coding DNA: TGTGCCAGCTGTTACAGGAGCTCCTATAATTCACCCCTCCACTTT. It codes for CASCYRSSYNSPLHF. Using reference TRBV2 and TRBJ1-6 for the parts outside the CDR3, the full variable domain is EPEVTQTPSHQVTQMGQEVILRCVPISNHLYFYWYRQILGQKVEFLVSFYNNEISEKSEIFDDQFSVERPDGSNFTLKIRSTKLEDSAMYFCASCYRSSYNSPLHFGNGTRLTVT.

V gene TRBV6-6 combines with J gene TRBJ2-1; no clear D. The CDR3 extends over 15 amino acids. Trimming took off 2 bases at V and 0 bases at J, with 8 bases between the two ends. Germline CDR1 reads MNHNY; CDR2 reads SVGAGI (reference sequence). In DNA form, the CDR3 reads TGTGCCAGCAGTTACAGTGGAGACTCCTACAATGAGCAGTTCTTC. Translated: CASSYSGDSYNEQFF.

CDR3 bases: TGTGCCAGCAGCTTACGCGACAGCCAAGAGACCCAGTACTTC. Translation gives CASSLRDSQETQYF. The chain carries TRBV7-9 and TRBJ2-5; weak D call: TRBD1 (5 bases). With 2 bases removed from V and 1 base from J, the gap between germline ends came to 8 bases. The CDR3 spans 14 residues. Germline CDR1 and CDR2: SEHNR and FQNEAQ (reference sequence).

The V call is TRBV7-9, the J call TRBJ2-1, with no clear D. Deletions cut 5 bases from V and 0 bases from J, with 11 bases between. CDR3 size: 15 residues. Germline-derived CDR1 and CDR2 are SEHNR and FQNEAQ (reference sequence). CDR3 sequence: CASSPQTSSYNEQFF. The CDR3 DNA sequence: TGTGCCAGCAGCCCGCAAACGAGCTCCTACAATGAGCAGTTCTTC. Combining the CDR3 with reference TRBV7-9 and TRBJ2-1 gives the whole variable domain DTGVSQNPRHKITKRGQNVTFRCDPISEHNRLYWYRQTLGQGPEFLTYFQNEAQLEKSRLLSDRFSAERPKGSFSTLEIQRTEQGDSAMYLCASSPQTSSYNEQFFGPGTRLTVL.

The chain joins TRBV4-1 to TRBJ2-7, with D possibly called TRBD1 or TRBD2 (5 bases each). CDR1 MGHRA and CDR2 YSYEKL come from the germline V gene. Trimming stripped 0 bases from V and 0 bases from J, with 9 bases between. The CDR3 spans 15 residues. The CDR3 DNA reads TGCGCCAGCAGCCAAGATGGTGGGGGCTCCTACGAGCAGTACTTC. Its protein is CASSQDGGGSYEQYF.

V is TRBV4-3 and J is TRBJ1-2; D uncertain. CDR3 length: 13 amino acids. V shed 4 bases and J shed 6 bases, with 12 bases lying between them. Germline assignment: CDR1 LGHNA and CDR2 YSLEER. As DNA, the CDR3 is TGCGCCAGCAGCCTAGGACGGGGAGATGGCTACACCTTC. It is translated as CASSLGRGDGYTF.

This chain connects TRBV19 to TRBJ2-7; D gene unclear. Germline assignment: CDR1 LNHDA and CDR2 SQIVND (reference sequence). Trimming left V 2 bases short and J 4 bases short, with 18 bases between. This CDR3 spans 16 amino acids. The chain's CDR3 is CASSISRLPTVYEQYF. In DNA, the CDR3 is TGTGCCAGTAGTATAAGTCGACTGCCGACCGTTTACGAGCAGTACTTC.